This passage covers 31 T cell receptor beta chains from one sample sequenced in a study of blood T cell repertoires in COVID-19. Assay: immunoSEQ multiplex PCR; the TCRdb copy retains only in-frame clones and omits some. The sample consists of about 250,000 clones, about 87% of them appearing once. Sequencing was carried out using peripheral blood. These receptors all come from a woman in her twenties or thirties with COVID-19, enrolled during active disease.

The chain uses TRBV4-1 and TRBJ2-5; 9 bases map to TRBD2. Germline lookup yields CDR1 MGHRA and CDR2 YSYEKL. The CDR3 has 16 residues. V trimming: 1 base; J trimming: 5 bases; junction bases outside the gene matches: 8. The CDR3 DNA follows: TGCGCCAGCAGCCAAGTTCTAGCGGGGCGGATGGAGACCCAGTACTTC. This translates into CASSQVLAGRMETQYF.

This clone was observed once. For the CDR3, the DNA is TGTGCCAGCAGCGTGGTACAGGGAACCGGGGAGCTGTTTTTT. Translation gives CASSVVQGTGELFF. The genes are TRBV9 and TRBJ2-2; a possible D gene is TRBD1 (6 bases). Germline V gene lookup returns CDR1 SGDLS and CDR2 YYNGEE. V lost 2 bases, J lost 5 bases, and 10 bases lay in between. This CDR3 spans 14 amino acids.

The chain employs TRBV25-1 and TRBJ2-1; 7 bases are shared with TRBD2. J lost 4 bases, V lost 7 bases, and 7 bases had no gene match. Germline assignment: CDR1 MGHDK and CDR2 SYGVNS. This CDR3 is built from 14 residues. Here the CDR3 DNA reads TGTGCCAGCATCCGTGGGGGGGAATACAATGAGCAGTTCTTC. It specifies CASIRGGEYNEQFF.

This chain joins TRBV7-9 and TRBJ2-7; perhaps TRBD1 as D (6 bases). The V end was cut by 5 bases, the J end by 5 bases, with 13 bases between. Germline V lookup: CDR1 SEHNR, CDR2 FQNEAQ (reference sequence). The CDR3 covers 13 residues. The CDR3 DNA is TGTGCCAGCAGCCAAACAGGGCTCCACGAGCAGTACGTC. It translates to CASSQTGLHEQYV.

The genes are TRBV4-2 and TRBJ1-4; the D gene is possibly TRBD1 (6 bases). Germline lookup yields CDR1 LGHNA and CDR2 YNFKEQ. This CDR3 contains 16 residues. The ends were cut back, 2 bases at V and 0 bases at J, with 10 bases in the middle. CDR3 DNA sequence: TGTGCCAGCAGCCAATGGGGGCGTCCAACTAATGAAAAACTGTTTTTT. This codes for CASSQWGRPTNEKLFF.

This chain links TRBV5-1 with TRBJ1-2, with a possible D match to TRBD1 (6 bases). CDR3 length: 16 amino acids. Germline V gives CDR1 SGHRS, CDR2 YFSETQ. V was cut by 0 bases and J by 1 base, with 13 bases left in between. The CDR3 spells CASSLGQVTLNYGYTF. The CDR3 DNA follows: TGCGCCAGCAGCTTGGGACAGGTTACCCTTAACTATGGCTACACCTTC.

Turning to this clone: Other DNA sequences in this specimen translate into the identical CDR3. This chain links TRBV6-2 or TRBV6-3 with TRBJ1-1; the D is unclear. Trimming removed 0 bases at V and 1 base at J, with 6 bases between. From germline, CDR1 is MNHEY and CDR2 SVGEGT. The CDR3 is 14 residues long. CDR3 amino acids: CASSYSRGNTEAFF. CDR3 nucleotides: TGTGCCAGCAGTTACTCCCGGGGGAACACTGAAGCTTTCTTT.

The chain has TRBV5-1 and TRBJ2-1; 7 bases align to TRBD1. The trim removed 2 bases at V and 6 bases at J, leaving 8 bases unmatched. CDR3 length: 15 amino acids. The germline gives CDR1 SGHRS, CDR2 YFSETQ. In nucleotides, the CDR3 is TGCGCCAGCAGCTTCCGACAGGGCGGTAGCAATGAGCAGTTCTTC. Amino acids: CASSFRQGGSNEQFF.

DNA for the CDR3: TGTGCCAGCAGCCTCGCCGGGACTAGTCCTTCAGATACGCAGTATTTT. Its protein is CASSLAGTSPSDTQYF. The chain carries TRBV3-1 (or the pseudogene TRBV3-2) and TRBJ2-3; 8 bases are shared with TRBD2. The germline CDR1 and CDR2 sequences are LGHDT and YNNKEL (reference sequence). V lost 4 bases to trimming and J lost 4 bases; unmatched junction nucleotides: 10. CDR3 size: 16 residues.

In this sample, this clone turned up once. The chain recombines TRBV7-9 with TRBJ2-7; maybe TRBD1 (6 bases). Germline V gene data show CDR1 as SEHNR and CDR2 as FQNEAQ (reference sequence). This CDR3 comprises 16 residues. V gave up 5 bases and J gave up 0 bases, with 17 bases separating them. CDR3 DNA: TGTGCCAGCAGCCAGGGGTCAGAGGGGCCCTCCTACGAGCAGTACTTC. This encodes CASSQGSEGPSYEQYF.

The chain carries TRBV7-2 and TRBJ2-7, with TRBD1 identical over 12 bases. Germline lookup yields CDR1 SGHTA and CDR2 FQGNSA. The length of the CDR3 is 16 residues. Trimming took 3 bases from V and 4 from J; bases not matched to a gene: 7. DNA for the CDR3: TGTGCCAGCAGCTTCCTACCGGGACAGGGGGCTTACGAGCAGTACTTC. It codes for CASSFLPGQGAYEQYF.

The chain combines TRBV6-5 with TRBJ2-7; weak D call: TRBD2 (5 bases). Germline V CDR1 and CDR2: MNHEY, SVGAGI. V dropped 5 bases and J dropped 4 bases, with 15 bases sitting between them. The CDR3 contains 14 residues. The CDR3 bases are TGTGCCAGCAGTAAAAGGAACGGGAATTACGAGCAGTACGTC. It encodes CASSKRNGNYEQYV.

The J gene is TRBJ2-7, the V gene TRBV19, with 10 bases lining up with TRBD2. Germline loops: CDR1 LNHDA, CDR2 SQIVND (reference sequence). This CDR3 has 17 amino acids. V lost 4 bases, J lost 4 bases, and 13 bases stayed unmatched. As DNA, the CDR3 is TGTGCCAGTAGTAAGCAGTGGTCGGCTAGCGGGAGATACGAGCAGTACGTC. It is translated as CASSKQWSASGRYEQYV.

The rearrangement links TRBV2 to TRBJ2-3; 7 bases align to TRBD1. Germline CDR1 SNHLY, CDR2 FYNNEI. CDR3 length: 19 amino acids. After removal of 4 bases from V and 0 bases from J, the junction contained 16 bases not matched to a gene. The CDR3 DNA follows: TGTGCCAGCAGTGGCTGGTACTCGACAGGGATCTCTAGCACAGATACGCAGTATTTT. Protein: CASSGWYSTGISSTDTQYF.

The V gene is TRBV5-1, the J gene TRBJ2-3; 12 nucleotides align to TRBD2. The ends lost 2 bases at V and 0 bases at J; junction bases unmatched: 1. From germline, CDR1 is SGHRS and CDR2 YFSETQ. This CDR3 has 16 residues. The CDR3 spells CASSFGLAGSTDTQYF. CDR3 coding DNA: TGCGCCAGCAGCTTCGGACTAGCGGGGAGCACAGATACGCAGTATTTT. Based on the CDR3 plus reference TRBV5-1 and TRBJ2-3, the full variable domain is KAGVTQTPRYLIKTRGQQVTLSCSPISGHRSVSWYQQTPGQGLQFLFEYFSETQRNKGNFPGRFSGRQFSNSRSEMNVSTLELGDSALYLCASSFGLAGSTDTQYFGPGTRLTVL.

The chain uses TRBV6-2 or TRBV6-3 and TRBJ1-4; D may be TRBD1 (6 bases). This CDR3 spans 15 amino acids. CDR1 is MNHEY, CDR2 SVGEGT, per germline. Trimming left V 6 bases short and J 8 bases short, with 19 bases between. As DNA, the CDR3 is TGTGCCAGCAGCTCCCCCCCAGGGGATCGCGAAAAACTGTTTTTT. It translates to CASSSPPGDREKLFF.

V is TRBV30 and J is TRBJ2-2; 7 bases map to TRBD1. Germline assignment: CDR1 GTSNPN and CDR2 SVGIG (reference sequence). V trimming: 3 bases; J trimming: 3 bases; junction bases outside the gene matches: 1. This CDR3 has 13 amino acids. The CDR3 DNA reads TGTGCCTGGAGGGGACAGCACACCGGGGAGCTGTTTTTT. Encoded protein: CAWRGQHTGELFF.

In its sample, this clone was seen once. The rearrangement links TRBV10-2 to TRBJ2-2; 8 bases fit TRBD1. Trimming at V came to 6 bases and at J to 0 bases, leaving 6 bases not matched to a gene. Germline V lookup: CDR1 WSHSY, CDR2 SAAADI. The CDR3 is 16 residues long. Written as DNA, the CDR3 is TGCGCCAGCAGCGGACAGGGCGGTTCGAACACCGGGGAGCTGTTTTTT. Its translation: CASSGQGGSNTGELFF.

The chain uses TRBV5-6 and TRBJ1-2, with 7 positions matching TRBD1. The CDR3 covers 15 residues. Germline CDR1 and CDR2: SGHDT and YYEEEE. Trimming took 2 bases from V and 2 from J; bases not matched to a gene: 6. CDR3 region: CASSLVPGQNYGYTF. The CDR3 DNA follows: TGTGCCAGCAGCTTAGTCCCGGGACAGAACTATGGCTACACCTTC.

The genes are TRBV28 and TRBJ1-5; D gene ambiguous. V lost 2 bases, J lost 9 bases, and 17 bases lay in between. CDR1 MDHEN and CDR2 SYDVKM come from the germline V gene. This CDR3 has 15 amino acids. CDR3 in amino acids: CASSLLKPQVAPQHF. For the CDR3, the DNA is TGTGCCAGCAGTTTACTGAAACCTCAGGTGGCGCCCCAGCATTTT.

The V gene is TRBV5-4, the J gene TRBJ2-5; 12 bases fit TRBD2. V shed 3 bases and J 5 bases; nucleotides not matched to a gene: 5. CDR3 size: 15 residues. Germline loops: CDR1 SGHNT, CDR2 YYREEE (reference sequence). The CDR3 DNA follows: TGTGCCAGCAGCTCGAGACTAGCGGGAGAGGAGACCCAGTACTTC. This sequence encodes CASSSRLAGEETQYF. The entire variable domain, with the rest obtained from reference TRBV5-4 and TRBJ2-5, is as follows: ETGVTQSPTHLIKTRGQQVTLRCSSQSGHNTVSWYQQALGQGPQFIFQYYREEENGRGNFPPRFSGLQFPNYSSELNVNALELDDSALYLCASSSRLAGEETQYFGPGTRLLVL.

The chain has TRBV28 and TRBJ2-3; the match to TRBD1 covers 8 bases. This CDR3 has 19 amino acids. The germline V gene has CDR1 MDHEN and CDR2 SYDVKM. J was trimmed by 7 bases and V by 5 bases; bases with no gene match: 23. As DNA, the CDR3 is TGTGCCAGCAGTCCCAGTCTTCTCCTTCGACAGGGGAGCGGGCATACGCAGTATTTT. It yields the protein CASSPSLLLRQGSGHTQYF.

The CDR3 DNA reads as TGCGCCAGCAGCCAAGAGGGGACAGGGACTAGCGCCTACACCGGGGAGCTGTTTTTT. This translates into CASSQEGTGTSAYTGELFF. The chain employs TRBV4-3 and TRBJ2-2, with D possibly matching TRBD2 (10 bases). The CDR3 totals 19 residues. The germline V gene has CDR1 LGHNA and CDR2 YSLEER. V was cut by 0 bases and J by 3 bases, with 20 bases left in between.

The chain is built from TRBV19 and TRBJ1-3, with D uncertain. Germline CDR1 and CDR2: LNHDA and SQIVND (reference sequence). The CDR3 sequence is 15 residues long. Between the trimmed V and J ends, which lost 3 bases and 0 bases, there was a span of 9 bases. CDR3 coding DNA: TGTGCCAGTAGTATCTTCCGACTCTCTGGAAACACCATATATTTT. Protein sequence: CASSIFRLSGNTIYF.

CDR3 nucleotides: TGTGCTAGTGGTTCCGGGGGTAGCGGGAGTCATTGGCAGTACGTC. Translated, it gives CASGSGGSGSHWQYV. The chain combines TRBV12-5 with TRBJ2-7, with 9 bases that match TRBD2. J lost 9 bases, V lost 4 bases, and 13 bases had no gene match. The CDR3 runs to 15 residues. Germline-derived CDR1 and CDR2 are LGHNT and FRNRAP.

The count of this clone is one. The chain uses TRBV4-2 and TRBJ2-2; D may be TRBD1 (6 bases). Trimming stripped 2 bases from V and 4 bases from J, with 11 bases between. Germline V gene sequence: CDR1 LGHNA, CDR2 YNFKEQ. The CDR3 consists of 15 residues. CDR3: CASSQNRVATGELFF. CDR3 DNA: TGTGCCAGCAGCCAAAACAGGGTGGCCACCGGGGAGCTGTTTTTT.

The V call is TRBV11-2, the J call TRBJ2-6; 7 bases align to TRBD1. Germline-derived CDR1 and CDR2 are SGHAT and FQNNGV. CDR3 length: 19 residues. V dropped 5 bases and J dropped 0; count of bases not matched to a gene: 13. In DNA, the CDR3 is TGTGCCAGCAGCCCGCGACAGGGAGAGACCTACTCTGGGGCCAACGTCCTGACTTTC. Amino acids: CASSPRQGETYSGANVLTF.

The V and J genes are TRBV11-2 and TRBJ2-5, with 10 bases aligning to TRBD1. The CDR3 totals 17 residues. The J segment lost 3 bases and the V segment lost 4 bases, leaving 11 bases of the junction unmatched. Germline V gene sequence: CDR1 SGHAT, CDR2 FQNNGV. The CDR3 loop reads CASSSDFGTGVKETQYF. The CDR3 DNA is TGTGCCAGCAGCTCAGATTTCGGGACAGGGGTAAAAGAGACCCAGTACTTC.

V and J are TRBV6-5 and TRBJ2-1; 9 nucleotides align to TRBD2. After removal of 1 base from V and 8 bases from J, the junction contained 6 bases not matched to a gene. This CDR3 has 15 amino acids. Germline V gene lookup returns CDR1 MNHEY and CDR2 SVGAGI. CDR3 amino acids: CASSYLVAGVDEQFF. CDR3 bases: TGTGCCAGCAGTTACTTGGTAGCGGGAGTCGATGAGCAGTTCTTC.

The chain uses TRBV28 and TRBJ1-5; D is perhaps TRBD1 (5 bases). The CDR3 covers 12 residues. Trimming took 6 bases from V and 2 from J, leaving 5 bases between them. Germline V lookup: CDR1 MDHEN, CDR2 SYDVKM. CDR3 nucleotide sequence: TGTGCCAGCAGGACAGGCAATCAGCCCCAGCATTTT. Protein product: CASRTGNQPQHF.

This clone was picked up one time. J is TRBJ1-2 and V is TRBV29-1, with 10 bases aligning to TRBD1. V shed 3 bases, J shed 8 bases, and the junction held 15 bases outside the gene matches. CDR1 is SQVTM and CDR2 is ANQGSEA in the germline V gene. CDR3 length: 16 residues. DNA for the CDR3: TGCAGCGTTGACCGCGAGGAGGACAGGGGGAGAGACGGCTACACCTTC. This gives the protein CSVDREEDRGRDGYTF.